This T cell receptor (beta chain) derives from a study of cytotoxic CD8 clonotypes in ibrutinib-treated CLL. CDR1 is MNHEY, CDR2 SMNVEV, per germline (reference sequence). The CDR3 totals 13 residues. Trimming left V 3 bases short and J 5 bases short, with 10 bases between. The repertoire was sequenced with immunoSEQ multiplex PCR; TCRdb's copy has only in-frame clones and lacks some. The sample carries 65,000 to 90,000 clones, less than 85% recorded once. Sample: PBMCs, taken after 24 months of ibrutinib treatment. V is TRBV27 and J is TRBJ2-5; D ambiguous. The TCR originated in a human donor with chronic lymphocytic leukemia. The CDR3 DNA reads as TGTGCCAGCAGTTTTAGCCTGGAGGAGACCCAGTACTTC. This translates into CASSFSLEETQYF.